These T cell receptor beta chains were read from a single sample in a study of blood T cell repertoires in COVID-19. Some clones are missing from TCRdb's copy, which holds only in-frame ones; the method was immunoSEQ multiplex PCR. The sample has roughly 80,000 clones, 82% seen once. Sequencing was carried out using peripheral blood. The receptors were gathered from a human donor in a cohort sampled during active COVID-19. Each CDR3 is given with its conserved first and last residue. D genes are given only for firm matches. Expanded clones are given a class, and other clones once, few, many or no size at all.

-	TRBV28	TRBJ1-6	-	TGTGCCAGCAGTTTAGCAGGGTTGAGTTCACCCCTCCACTTT	CASSLAGLSSPLHF
-	TRBV28	TRBJ2-7	few	TGTGCCAGCAGTTTATTGCGGGCCGAGCAGTACTTC	CASSLLRAEQYF
-	TRBV5-4	TRBJ1-1	few	TGTGCCAGCAGCTTCGGGGGGGAGGGCTCCACTGAAGCTTTCTTT	CASSFGGEGSTEAFF
-	TRBV5-1	TRBJ1-4	-	TGCGCCAGCAGCTTGGAACGCGGGGAAAAACTGTTTTTT	CASSLERGEKLFF
-	TRBV5-5	TRBJ2-2	-	TGTGCCAGCAGCGTCGGACTAACGAACACCGGGGAGCTGTTTTTT	CASSVGLTNTGELFF
-	TRBV3-1/TRBV3-2	TRBJ2-5	once	TGTGCCAGCACCCGGCGGGAGACCCAGTACTTC	CASTRRETQYF
TRBD1	TRBV19	TRBJ1-1	-	TGTGCCACTATGACAGGGGCCCTTGAAGCTTTCTTT	CATMTGALEAFF
-	TRBV2	TRBJ1-1	-	TGTGCCAGCAGCAGGCAATTTAACACTGAAGCTTTCTTT	CASSRQFNTEAFF
-	TRBV3-1/TRBV3-2	TRBJ2-7	-	TGTGCCAGCAGCCCGTATCTAAGGGGGAGCTACGAGCAGTACTTC	CASSPYLRGSYEQYF
-	TRBV5-1	TRBJ2-7	-	TGCGCCAGCAGCCCGACCGGGGTCGCCTACGAGCAGTACTTC	CASSPTGVAYEQYF
-	TRBV6-5	TRBJ1-5	-	TGTGCCAGCATGATCTACTTTAGCAATCAGCCCCAGCATTTT	CASMIYFSNQPQHF
-	TRBV19	TRBJ1-2	-	TGTGCCAGTAGTCGGGATGAATATGGCTACACCTTC	CASSRDEYGYTF
TRBD2	TRBV29-1	TRBJ2-5	-	TGCAGCGTTGTGAGCGGGGCCTGGGGTCGGACCCAGTACTTC	CSVVSGAWGRTQYF
TRBD1	TRBV28	TRBJ1-4	-	TGTGCCAGCAGTTCCTGGGACAGGGCAACTAATGAAAAACTGTTTTTT	CASSSWDRATNEKLFF
TRBD1	TRBV27	TRBJ1-2	-	TGTGCCAGCAGTTTGGGGACAGGAGACCTTAGGTATGGCTACACCTTC	CASSLGTGDLRYGYTF
TRBD2	TRBV29-1	TRBJ2-3	once	TGCAGCGTTGGAAGTAGCGGGGGTCGCACAGATACGCAGTATTTT	CSVGSSGGRTDTQYF
TRBD2	TRBV11-3	TRBJ2-3	many	TGTGCCAGCAGCTTTCGGGGTAGCGGGGGCCGCACAGATACGCAGTATTTT	CASSFRGSGGRTDTQYF